The rows below give T cell receptor beta chains drawn from one sample of a study of cytomegalovirus exposure and HLA in healthy donors. TCRdb's table, derived via immunoSEQ multiplex PCR, lists solely in-frame clones and lacks some. The table records tens of thousands of clones, around 70% of them present only once. The sample taken for sequencing was PBMCs. The origin of the receptors is a woman aged 45-65 years in good health and CMV-seronegative. Both conserved end residues are part of each CDR3. D genes are given only for firm matches. For some rows the clone size is stated as once, few or many, or as a class when expanded; others skip it.

d_gene: .; j_gene: TRBJ1-5; v_gene: TRBV7-2; abundance: .; CDR3aa: CASSLAQVDQPQHF; CDR3nt: TGTGCCAGCAGCTTAGCCCAGGTAGATCAGCCCCAGCATTTT
d_gene: TRBD1; j_gene: TRBJ2-7; v_gene: TRBV5-1; abundance: .; CDR3aa: CASSRDRGAYEQYF; CDR3nt: TGCGCCAGCAGCCGGGACAGGGGAGCCTACGAGCAGTACTTC
d_gene: .; j_gene: TRBJ1-2; v_gene: TRBV27; abundance: .; CDR3aa: CASHTRGLYGYTF; CDR3nt: TGTGCCAGCCATACGAGAGGGCTCTATGGCTACACCTTC
d_gene: TRBD2; j_gene: TRBJ2-3; v_gene: TRBV5-1; abundance: once; CDR3aa: CASRLAGRGTDTQYF; CDR3nt: TGCGCCAGCAGGCTAGCGGGGAGAGGCACAGATACGCAGTATTTT
d_gene: .; j_gene: TRBJ1-2; v_gene: TRBV27; abundance: .; CDR3aa: CASSLSWSGNYGYTF; CDR3nt: TGTGCCAGCAGTTTATCCTGGTCCGGGAACTATGGCTACACCTTC
d_gene: .; j_gene: TRBJ1-5; v_gene: TRBV4-1; abundance: .; CDR3aa: CARRRDLISNQPQHF; CDR3nt: TGCGCCAGACGGAGGGACCTAATTAGCAATCAGCCCCAGCATTTT
d_gene: .; j_gene: TRBJ2-5; v_gene: TRBV5-6; abundance: once; CDR3aa: CASSIPRGETQYF; CDR3nt: TGTGCCAGCAGCATCCCCCGGGGAGAGACCCAGTACTTC
d_gene: TRBD1; j_gene: TRBJ1-4; v_gene: TRBV6-5; abundance: few; CDR3aa: CASSTTGGANEKLFF; CDR3nt: TGTGCCAGCAGTACCACAGGGGGCGCGAATGAAAAACTGTTTTTT
d_gene: TRBD2; j_gene: TRBJ2-3; v_gene: TRBV29-1; abundance: .; CDR3aa: CSVGEGHTDTQYF; CDR3nt: TGCAGCGTGGGGGAGGGCCACACAGATACGCAGTATTTT
d_gene: .; j_gene: TRBJ1-3; v_gene: TRBV28; abundance: .; CDR3aa: CASSLQGRGNTIYF; CDR3nt: TGTGCCAGCAGTTTACAGGGGAGAGGAAACACCATATATTTT
d_gene: .; j_gene: TRBJ2-3; v_gene: TRBV29-1; abundance: .; CDR3aa: CSVLLLDTQYF; CDR3nt: TGCAGCGTCCTATTACTAGATACGCAGTATTTT
d_gene: .; j_gene: TRBJ1-5; v_gene: TRBV28; abundance: .; CDR3aa: CASSFTRGGNQPQHF; CDR3nt: TGTGCCAGCAGTTTTACCCGGGGGGGCAATCAGCCCCAGCATTTT
d_gene: TRBD1; j_gene: TRBJ1-2; v_gene: TRBV4-3; abundance: few; CDR3aa: CASSQERQGRGYTF; CDR3nt: TGCGCCAGCAGCCAAGAGCGACAGGGTCGAGGCTACACCTTC
d_gene: .; j_gene: TRBJ2-5; v_gene: TRBV27; abundance: .; CDR3aa: CASSSGKETQYF; CDR3nt: TGTGCCAGCAGTTCAGGGAAAGAGACCCAGTACTTC
d_gene: TRBD2; j_gene: TRBJ2-2; v_gene: TRBV19; abundance: .; CDR3aa: CASSRTSGPTGELFF; CDR3nt: TGTGCCAGTAGCAGAACTAGCGGACCCACCGGGGAGCTGTTTTTT
d_gene: .; j_gene: TRBJ1-2; v_gene: TRBV5-1; abundance: .; CDR3aa: CASSPRLDNYGYTF; CDR3nt: TGCGCCAGCAGCCCTAGATTAGATAACTATGGCTACACCTTC
d_gene: .; j_gene: TRBJ1-5; v_gene: TRBV30; abundance: .; CDR3aa: CAWSVTDRGPQHF; CDR3nt: TGTGCCTGGAGTGTGACCGACCGGGGGCCCCAGCATTTT
d_gene: .; j_gene: TRBJ2-7; v_gene: TRBV27; abundance: few; CDR3aa: CASSLNDYLREQYF; CDR3nt: TGTGCCAGCAGTTTAAACGACTACCTACGGGAGCAGTACTTC
d_gene: .; j_gene: TRBJ2-3; v_gene: TRBV2; abundance: .; CDR3aa: CASTKLLTRAGVDTQYF; CDR3nt: TGTGCCAGCACAAAGCTGCTGACTAGAGCCGGGGTAGATACGCAGTATTTT
d_gene: TRBD1; j_gene: TRBJ1-4; v_gene: TRBV10-3; abundance: .; CDR3aa: CATRDRGLSNEKLFF; CDR3nt: TGTGCCACCCGGGACAGGGGGCTTAGTAATGAAAAACTGTTTTTT
d_gene: .; j_gene: TRBJ2-2; v_gene: TRBV2; abundance: .; CDR3aa: CASRETGNSGELFF; CDR3nt: TGTGCCAGCAGAGAAACAGGGAACAGCGGGGAGCTGTTTTTT
d_gene: TRBD2; j_gene: TRBJ2-5; v_gene: TRBV7-2; abundance: .; CDR3aa: CASSFGGGKETQYF; CDR3nt: TGTGCCAGCAGCTTTGGCGGGGGGAAGGAGACCCAGTACTTC
d_gene: TRBD1; j_gene: TRBJ1-1; v_gene: TRBV27; abundance: .; CDR3aa: CASGLDRGPSEAFF; CDR3nt: TGTGCCAGCGGGTTAGACAGGGGGCCTTCTGAAGCTTTCTTT
d_gene: TRBD1; j_gene: TRBJ1-6; v_gene: TRBV30; abundance: .; CDR3aa: CAWRDRDREYHPLHF; CDR3nt: TGTGCCTGGAGAGACCGGGACAGGGAGTATCACCCCCTCCACTTT
d_gene: TRBD1; j_gene: TRBJ2-5; v_gene: TRBV6-5; abundance: .; CDR3aa: CASSYGQGAWETQYF; CDR3nt: TGTGCCAGCAGTTACGGTCAGGGGGCATGGGAGACCCAGTACTTC
d_gene: TRBD1; j_gene: TRBJ1-5; v_gene: TRBV7-9; abundance: few; CDR3aa: CASSSGQGNQPQHF; CDR3nt: TGTGCCAGCAGCTCGGGACAGGGGAATCAGCCCCAGCATTTT
d_gene: .; j_gene: TRBJ1-5; v_gene: TRBV29-1; abundance: .; CDR3aa: CSVETERNQPQHF; CDR3nt: TGCAGCGTTGAAACAGAGCGGAATCAGCCCCAGCATTTT
d_gene: TRBD2; j_gene: TRBJ2-3; v_gene: TRBV4-3; abundance: .; CDR3aa: CASSQDLAGSDTQYF; CDR3nt: TGCGCCAGCAGCCAAGATTTAGCGGGGTCAGATACGCAGTATTTT
d_gene: .; j_gene: TRBJ1-1; v_gene: TRBV7-3; abundance: once; CDR3aa: CASSFQADTEAFF; CDR3nt: TGTGCCAGCAGCTTCCAGGCCGACACTGAAGCTTTCTTT